This T cell receptor beta chain was sequenced in a study of cytomegalovirus exposure and HLA in healthy donors. Overall study results and limits: In a later analysis, a genetic analysis reported fewer productive-TCR N-insertions in an Asian-associated ancestry cluster than the cohort average. Among TCR sequences, most were rare, though some public TCRs appeared in many donors.

Primers for the PCR totalled 60 Vbeta and 13 Jbeta. Clones were sequenced by immunoSEQ multiplex PCR, and TCRdb holds only the in-frame ones, with some missing. The data contain 200,000 to 250,000 clones, approximately 80% of them singletons. CDR1 LNHDA and CDR2 SQIVND come from the germline V gene (reference sequence). V gave up 5 bases and J gave up 0 bases, with 16 bases separating them. The CDR3 runs to 16 residues. For this clone: Its target is not known.

The sequence derives from a woman aged 40 to 49 in good health and CMV-seronegative. Sequencing was performed on PBMCs. The V and J genes are TRBV19 and TRBJ1-2; D remains unclear. CDR3 region: CASSLGSTEPNYGYTF. CDR3 nucleotide sequence: TGTGCCAGTAGTTTGGGCAGCACAGAGCCTAACTATGGCTACACCTTC.